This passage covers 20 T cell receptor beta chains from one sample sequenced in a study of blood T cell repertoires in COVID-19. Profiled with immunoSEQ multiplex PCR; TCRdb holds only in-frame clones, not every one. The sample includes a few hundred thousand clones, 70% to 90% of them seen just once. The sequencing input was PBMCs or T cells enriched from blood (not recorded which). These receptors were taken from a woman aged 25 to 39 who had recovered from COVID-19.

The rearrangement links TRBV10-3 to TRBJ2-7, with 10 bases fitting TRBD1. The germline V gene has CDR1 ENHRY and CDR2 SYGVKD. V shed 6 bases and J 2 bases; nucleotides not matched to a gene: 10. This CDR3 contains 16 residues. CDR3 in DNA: TGTGCCATCAGGACCGGAGGGGACAGGGGAACCTACGAGCAGTACTTC. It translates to CAIRTGGDRGTYEQYF.

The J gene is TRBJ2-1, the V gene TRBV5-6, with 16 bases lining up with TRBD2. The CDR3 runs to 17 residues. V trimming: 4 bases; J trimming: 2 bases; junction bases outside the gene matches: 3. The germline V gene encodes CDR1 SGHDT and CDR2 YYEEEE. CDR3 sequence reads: CASSVGLAGGTYNEQFF. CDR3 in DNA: TGTGCCAGCAGCGTGGGACTAGCGGGAGGGACCTACAATGAGCAGTTCTTC. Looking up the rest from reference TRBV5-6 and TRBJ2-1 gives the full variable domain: DAGVTQSPTHLIKTRGQQVTLRCSPKSGHDTVSWYQQALGQGPQFIFQYYEEEERQRGNFPDRFSGHQFPNYSSELNVNALLLGDSALYLCASSVGLAGGTYNEQFFGPGTRLTVL.

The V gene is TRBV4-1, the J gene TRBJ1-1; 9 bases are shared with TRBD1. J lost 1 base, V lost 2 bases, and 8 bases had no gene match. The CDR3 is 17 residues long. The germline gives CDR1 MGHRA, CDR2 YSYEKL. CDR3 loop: CASSQRLSTGGNTEAFF. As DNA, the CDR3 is TGCGCCAGCAGCCAAAGGCTCTCGACAGGGGGGAACACTGAAGCTTTCTTT.

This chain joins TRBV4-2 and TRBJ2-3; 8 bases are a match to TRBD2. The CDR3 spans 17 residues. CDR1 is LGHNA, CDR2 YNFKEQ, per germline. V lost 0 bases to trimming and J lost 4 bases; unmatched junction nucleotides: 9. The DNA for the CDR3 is TGTGCCAGCAGCCAAGAGGGAGCGGGAGATGGCGCAGATACGCAGTATTTT. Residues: CASSQEGAGDGADTQYF.

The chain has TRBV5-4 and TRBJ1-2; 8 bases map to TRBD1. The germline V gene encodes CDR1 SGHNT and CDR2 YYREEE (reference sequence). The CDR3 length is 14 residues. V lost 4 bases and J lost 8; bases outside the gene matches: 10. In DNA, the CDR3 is TGTGCCAGCAGCGGGGCAGGGGGCTTGGGAGGCTACACCTTC. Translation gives CASSGAGGLGGYTF.

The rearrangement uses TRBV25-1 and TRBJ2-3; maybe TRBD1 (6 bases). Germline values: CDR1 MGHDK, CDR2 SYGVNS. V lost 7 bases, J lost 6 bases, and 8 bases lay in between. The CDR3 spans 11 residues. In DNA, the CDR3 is TGTGCCAGCACTAGGGGGGATACGCAGTATTTT. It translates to CASTRGDTQYF. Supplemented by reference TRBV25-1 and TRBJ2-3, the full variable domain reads EADIYQTPRYLVIGTGKKITLECSQTMGHDKMYWYQQDPGMELHLIHYSYGVNSTEKGDLSSESTVSRIRTEHFPLTLESARPSHTSQYLCASTRGDTQYFGPGTRLTVL.

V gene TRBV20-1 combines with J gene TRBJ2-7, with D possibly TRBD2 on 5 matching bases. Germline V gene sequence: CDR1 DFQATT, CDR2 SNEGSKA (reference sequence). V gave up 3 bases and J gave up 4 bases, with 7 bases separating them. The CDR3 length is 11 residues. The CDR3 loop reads CSARPGYEQYF. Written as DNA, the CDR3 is TGCAGTGCTAGGCCGGGATACGAGCAGTACTTC.

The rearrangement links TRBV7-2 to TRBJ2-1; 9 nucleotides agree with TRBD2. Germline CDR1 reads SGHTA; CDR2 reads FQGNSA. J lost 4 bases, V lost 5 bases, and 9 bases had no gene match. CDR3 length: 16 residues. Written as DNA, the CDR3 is TGTGCCAGCAGCCTTAGCGGGAGTCGAGGATACAATGAGCAGTTCTTC. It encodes CASSLSGSRGYNEQFF.

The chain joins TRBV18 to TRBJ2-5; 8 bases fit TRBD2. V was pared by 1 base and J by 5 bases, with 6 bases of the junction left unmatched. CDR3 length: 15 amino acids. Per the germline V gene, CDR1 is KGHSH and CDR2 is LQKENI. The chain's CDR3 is CASSPRREGRETQYF. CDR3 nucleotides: TGTGCCAGCTCACCACGTCGGGAGGGCCGTGAGACCCAGTACTTC.

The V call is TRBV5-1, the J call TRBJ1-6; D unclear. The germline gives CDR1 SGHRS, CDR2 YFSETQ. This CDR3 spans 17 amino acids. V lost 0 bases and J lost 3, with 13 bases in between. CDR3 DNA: TGCGCCAGCAGCTTGGAGGCAACTAATTACTATAATTCACCCCTCCACTTT. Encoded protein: CASSLEATNYYNSPLHF.

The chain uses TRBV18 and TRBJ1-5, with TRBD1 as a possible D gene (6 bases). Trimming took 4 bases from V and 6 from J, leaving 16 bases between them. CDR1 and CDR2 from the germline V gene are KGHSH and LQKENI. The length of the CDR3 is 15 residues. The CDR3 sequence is CASSLRTGNIQPQHF. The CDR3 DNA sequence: TGTGCCAGCTCACTCCGCACAGGGAACATTCAGCCCCAGCATTTT.

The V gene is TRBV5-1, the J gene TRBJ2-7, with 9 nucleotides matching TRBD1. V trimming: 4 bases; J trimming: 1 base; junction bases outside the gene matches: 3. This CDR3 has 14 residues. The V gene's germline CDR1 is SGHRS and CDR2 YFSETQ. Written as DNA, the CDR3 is TGCGCCAGCAGCCCCGGGACAGGGTCCTACGAGCAGTACTTC. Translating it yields CASSPGTGSYEQYF.

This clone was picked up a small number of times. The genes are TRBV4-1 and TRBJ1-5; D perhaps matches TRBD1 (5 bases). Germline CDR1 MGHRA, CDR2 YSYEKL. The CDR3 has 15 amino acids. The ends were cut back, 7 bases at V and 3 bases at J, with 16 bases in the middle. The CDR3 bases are TGCGCCAGCAAGCAGGGAGGGAGCGACAATCAGCCCCAGCATTTT. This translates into CASKQGGSDNQPQHF.

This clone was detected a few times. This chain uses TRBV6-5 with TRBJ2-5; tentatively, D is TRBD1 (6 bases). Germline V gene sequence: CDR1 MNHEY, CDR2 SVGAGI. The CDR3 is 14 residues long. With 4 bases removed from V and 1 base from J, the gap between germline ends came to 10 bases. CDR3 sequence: CASSLGQLQETQYF. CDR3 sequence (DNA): TGTGCCAGCAGTTTGGGACAACTCCAAGAGACCCAGTACTTC.

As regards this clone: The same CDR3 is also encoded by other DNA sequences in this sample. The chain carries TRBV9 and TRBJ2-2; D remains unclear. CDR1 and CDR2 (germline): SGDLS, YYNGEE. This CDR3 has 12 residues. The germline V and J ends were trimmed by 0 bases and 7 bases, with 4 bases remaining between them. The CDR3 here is CASSVVNGELFF. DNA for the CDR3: TGTGCCAGCAGCGTAGTTAACGGGGAGCTGTTTTTT.

The CDR3 region is CAISAGDRGGGNQPQHF. CDR3 bases: TGTGCCATCAGTGCGGGCGACAGGGGAGGGGGGAATCAGCCCCAGCATTTT. The chain employs TRBV10-3 and TRBJ1-5; 8 bases agree with TRBD1. The germline CDR1 and CDR2 sequences are ENHRY and SYGVKD. Trimming at V came to 4 bases and at J to 4 bases, leaving 12 bases not matched to a gene. This CDR3 has 17 amino acids.

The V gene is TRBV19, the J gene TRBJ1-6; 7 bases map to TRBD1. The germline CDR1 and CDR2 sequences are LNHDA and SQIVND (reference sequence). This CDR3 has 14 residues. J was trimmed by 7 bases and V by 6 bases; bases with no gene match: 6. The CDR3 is CASRAGTANSPLHF. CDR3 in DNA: TGTGCCAGTAGAGCCGGGACAGCAAATTCACCCCTCCACTTT.

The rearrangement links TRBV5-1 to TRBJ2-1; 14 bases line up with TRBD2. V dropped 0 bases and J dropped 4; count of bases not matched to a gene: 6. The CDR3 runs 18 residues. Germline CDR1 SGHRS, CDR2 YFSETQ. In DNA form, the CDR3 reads TGCGCCAGCAGCTTGGGGAGACTAGCGGGAGGGCTATACAATGAGCAGTTCTTC. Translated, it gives CASSLGRLAGGLYNEQFF.

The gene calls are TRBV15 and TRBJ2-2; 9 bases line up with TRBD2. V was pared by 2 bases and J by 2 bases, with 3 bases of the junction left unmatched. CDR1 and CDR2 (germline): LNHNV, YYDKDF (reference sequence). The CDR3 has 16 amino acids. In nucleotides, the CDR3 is TGTGCCACCAGCAGACGAGCGGGGGGCAACACCGGGGAGCTGTTTTTT. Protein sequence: CATSRRAGGNTGELFF.

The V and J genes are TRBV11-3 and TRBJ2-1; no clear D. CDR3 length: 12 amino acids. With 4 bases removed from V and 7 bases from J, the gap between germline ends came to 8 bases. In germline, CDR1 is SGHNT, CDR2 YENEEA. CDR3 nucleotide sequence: TGTGCCAGCAGCTCGCGAGCTAATGAGCAGTTCTTC. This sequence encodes CASSSRANEQFF.